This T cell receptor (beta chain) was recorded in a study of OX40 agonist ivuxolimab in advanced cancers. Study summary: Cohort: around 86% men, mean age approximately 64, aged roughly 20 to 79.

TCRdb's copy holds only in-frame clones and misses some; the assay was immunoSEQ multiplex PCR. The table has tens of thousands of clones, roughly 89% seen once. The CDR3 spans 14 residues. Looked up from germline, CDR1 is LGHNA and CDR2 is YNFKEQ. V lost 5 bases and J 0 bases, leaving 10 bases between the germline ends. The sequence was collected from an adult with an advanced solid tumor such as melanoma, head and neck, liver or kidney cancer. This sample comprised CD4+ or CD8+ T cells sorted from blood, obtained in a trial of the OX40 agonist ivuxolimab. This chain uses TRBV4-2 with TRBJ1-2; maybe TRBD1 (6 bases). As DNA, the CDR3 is TGTGCCAGCAGCGCTACAGGGACTAACTATGGCTACACCTTC. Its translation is CASSATGTNYGYTF.